A selection of T cell receptor beta chains follows, all from one sample in a study of shared clonotypes between healthy human individuals. Assay used: immunoSEQ multiplex PCR; TCRdb lists only in-frame clones, some missing. The sample has about 2,500,000 clones, 85% to 95% seen once. The source material was naive CD4+ T cells sorted from blood. The receptors derive from a man between 18 and 35 years old in good health. Both conserved end residues are trimmed from each CDR3. A D gene is named only where the DNA matches it firmly. A clone size is listed for some rows: how often the clone was seen (once, few, many), or a class if it is expanded.

D: NA; J: TRBJ1-1; length: 13; size: NA; V: TRBV5-4; CDR3: ASSLRGALGTEAF
D: NA; J: TRBJ1-5; length: 12; size: once; V: TRBV30; CDR3: AWSADNSNQPQH
D: NA; J: TRBJ2-7; length: 15; size: NA; V: TRBV19; CDR3: ASSMGLVAGSRYEQY
D: NA; J: TRBJ1-4; length: 10; size: NA; V: TRBV11-2; CDR3: ASSPDFQRLF
D: TRBD1; J: TRBJ1-4; length: 16; size: NA; V: TRBV7-9; CDR3: ASSLGQGASLSNEKLF
D: NA; J: TRBJ1-1; length: 11; size: NA; V: TRBV28; CDR3: ASSLRGVTEAF
D: NA; J: TRBJ2-5; length: 13; size: NA; V: TRBV9; CDR3: ASSATRFHQETQY
D: NA; J: TRBJ2-5; length: 13; size: NA; V: TRBV5-1; CDR3: ASTLGQLYQETQY
D: TRBD1; J: TRBJ1-1; length: 11; size: NA; V: TRBV18; CDR3: ASSLRDSTEAF
D: TRBD2; J: TRBJ2-5; length: 13; size: NA; V: TRBV11-2; CDR3: ASSWRGRTQETQY
D: TRBD1; J: TRBJ1-2; length: 14; size: NA; V: TRBV6-6; CDR3: ASSYQGQASVYGYT
D: NA; J: TRBJ1-5; length: 13; size: NA; V: TRBV4-1; CDR3: ASRPAGTSNQPQH
D: NA; J: TRBJ1-4; length: 13; size: NA; V: TRBV28; CDR3: ASSLPRATNEKLF
D: NA; J: TRBJ1-1; length: 12; size: NA; V: TRBV5-6; CDR3: ASSQDRRNTEAF
D: NA; J: TRBJ1-6; length: 12; size: NA; V: TRBV11-2; CDR3: ASSFLPNNSPLH
D: NA; J: TRBJ2-1; length: 14; size: NA; V: TRBV18; CDR3: ASSPDLLASYNEQF
D: NA; J: TRBJ1-1; length: 10; size: few; V: TRBV29-1; CDR3: SVLGVNTEAF
D: TRBD2; J: TRBJ2-5; length: 11; size: NA; V: TRBV10-3; CDR3: AISASGRETQY
D: NA; J: TRBJ2-7; length: 11; size: NA; V: TRBV18; CDR3: ASRPQNSYEQY
D: NA; J: TRBJ2-2; length: 12; size: NA; V: TRBV18; CDR3: ASSPLPSAGELF
D: TRBD2; J: TRBJ2-3; length: 13; size: NA; V: TRBV10-2; CDR3: ASRVGTSMADTQY
D: NA; J: TRBJ2-7; length: 13; size: NA; V: TRBV15; CDR3: ATSRGLDNTYEQY
D: NA; J: TRBJ2-5; length: 12; size: NA; V: TRBV7-7; CDR3: ASSLGQGWETQY
D: TRBD1; J: TRBJ1-4; length: 14; size: NA; V: TRBV19; CDR3: ASSIGSSGGFEKLF
D: TRBD1; J: TRBJ2-2; length: 13; size: NA; V: TRBV28; CDR3: ASSRGQGNTGELF
D: NA; J: TRBJ2-2; length: 12; size: NA; V: TRBV5-1; CDR3: ASSQTGNTGELF